Listed here are 20 T cell receptor beta chains from one sample, sequenced in a study of blood T cell repertoires in COVID-19. Here immunoSEQ multiplex PCR was the method, and the copy in TCRdb shows in-frame clones only, minus some. The data show 130,000 to 150,000 clones, with 75% to 90% seen just once and under 5.5% held by the top ten. Sequenced input: peripheral blood. The receptors come from a human donor in a cohort sampled during active COVID-19.

The chain has TRBV19 and TRBJ1-5, with 10 bases lining up with TRBD1. The CDR3 is 13 residues long. In germline, CDR1 is LNHDA, CDR2 SQIVND (reference sequence). Trimming took 6 bases from V and 16 from J; bases not matched to a gene: 12. The CDR3 DNA follows: TGTGCCAGTAGCGGACAGGGGGATCAGCCCACTCATTTT. This gives the protein CASSGQGDQPTHF.

The CDR3 bases are TGTGCCAGCCGGGACAGGGGGCAGGAGAACACTGAAGCTTTCTTT. Its protein product is CASRDRGQENTEAFF. The rearrangement links TRBV28 to TRBJ1-1, with 12 bases that match TRBD1. Germline V gene sequence: CDR1 MDHEN, CDR2 SYDVKM. This CDR3 is built from 15 residues. V shed 8 bases and J 1 base; nucleotides not matched to a gene: 5.

The gene calls are TRBV7-9 and TRBJ2-2, with TRBD2 matching 15 bases. The CDR3 has 16 residues. J lost 1 base, V lost 8 bases, and 2 bases had no gene match. Germline lookup yields CDR1 SEHNR and CDR2 FQNEAQ (reference sequence). CDR3 bases: TGTGCCAGCCCGGGACTAGCGGGAGGGAACACCGGGGAGCTGTTTTTT. This translates into CASPGLAGGNTGELFF.

Many counts were recorded for this clone. This chain uses TRBV12-3 or TRBV12-4 with TRBJ1-6, with D hard to call. The CDR3 has 13 residues. Deletions cut 1 base from V and 8 bases from J, with 6 bases between. This CDR3 is CASSLVADSPLHF. CDR3 nucleotide sequence: TGTGCCAGCAGTTTAGTGGCGGATTCACCCCTCCACTTT.

About this clone itself: This sample also contains other DNA sequences that code for the same CDR3. The chain combines TRBV28 with TRBJ2-1; 8 nucleotides align to TRBD2. Germline values: CDR1 MDHEN, CDR2 SYDVKM. The CDR3 has 15 amino acids. Trimming at V came to 4 bases and at J to 3 bases, leaving 5 bases not matched to a gene. This CDR3 reads CASSSPGGGYNEQFF. The CDR3 region has the DNA TGTGCCAGCAGTTCCCCGGGAGGGGGCTACAATGAGCAGTTCTTC.

The chain combines TRBV7-9 with TRBJ2-3; TRBD2 matches at 11 bases. V was clipped by 8 bases and J by 4 bases; unmatched bases: 2. CDR1 is SEHNR and CDR2 is FQNEAQ in the germline V gene (reference sequence). The CDR3 is made up of 13 amino acids. CDR3 sequence (DNA): TGTGCCAGCGCGGGACTAGCGGCAGATACGCAGTATTTT. Amino acids: CASAGLAADTQYF.

This clone was observed once. The V call is TRBV9, the J call TRBJ1-4; 9 bases line up with TRBD1. J was trimmed by 7 bases and V by 4 bases; bases with no gene match: 11. The CDR3 length is 16 residues. Germline V gives CDR1 SGDLS, CDR2 YYNGEE. CDR3 amino acids: CASSRGTGIGGEKLFF. Written as DNA, the CDR3 is TGTGCCAGCAGCCGAGGGACAGGGATCGGTGGTGAAAAACTGTTTTTT.

This chain links TRBV5-6 with TRBJ2-5; a possible D gene is TRBD1 (6 bases). Between the trimmed V and J ends, which lost 1 base and 3 bases, there was a span of 16 bases. This CDR3 contains 16 residues. Germline CDR1 and CDR2: SGHDT and YYEEEE. This CDR3 reads CASSLSLTGQKETQYF. The CDR3 coding sequence is TGTGCCAGCAGCTTGTCTTTGACAGGACAGAAAGAGACCCAGTACTTC.

This clone occurred a few times. V gene TRBV6-6 combines with J gene TRBJ2-3; 10 bases agree with TRBD1. Trimming at V came to 7 bases and at J to 3 bases, leaving 4 bases not matched to a gene. CDR1 is MNHNY, CDR2 SVGAGI, per germline (reference sequence). The CDR3 runs 14 residues. CDR3 loop: CASNGDRGTDTQYF. CDR3 DNA sequence: TGTGCCAGCAATGGGGACAGGGGAACAGATACGCAGTATTTT.

The chain uses TRBV28 and TRBJ2-7, with 7 nucleotides matching TRBD1. J lost 2 bases, V lost 5 bases, and 6 bases had no gene match. This CDR3 has 14 amino acids. Germline-derived CDR1 and CDR2 are MDHEN and SYDVKM. DNA of the CDR3: TGTGCCAGCAGTACCCCGGGACAGACCTACGAGCAGTACGTC. This gives the protein CASSTPGQTYEQYV.

The chain combines TRBV9 with TRBJ2-3; TRBD2 matches 7 bases. V lost 0 bases, J lost 3 bases, and 10 bases stayed unmatched. The CDR3 is 17 residues long. The V gene's germline CDR1 is SGDLS and CDR2 YYNGEE. The CDR3 region has the DNA TGTGCCAGCAGCGTAGGTGGGGGAGGGCCGTATACAGATACGCAGTATTTT. It codes for CASSVGGGGPYTDTQYF.

The chain uses TRBV29-1 and TRBJ2-5, with TRBD2 matching 11 bases. This CDR3 has 17 residues. The germline CDR1 and CDR2 sequences are SQVTM and ANQGSEA. V trimming: 5 bases; J trimming: 2 bases; junction bases outside the gene matches: 13. CDR3 nucleotide sequence: TGCAGCGTTCCCTCAATACTAGCGGGAGTGGAGCAAGAGACCCAGTACTTC. Protein product: CSVPSILAGVEQETQYF.

The V and J genes are TRBV11-2 and TRBJ1-1; 7 bases match TRBD1. Germline CDR1 is SGHAT and CDR2 is FQNNGV. The CDR3 is made up of 15 amino acids. The V segment lost 5 bases and the J segment 1 base; nucleotides outside the gene matches: 7. This CDR3 reads CASSRGTDRNTEAFF. In nucleotides, the CDR3 is TGTGCCAGCAGCCGTGGGACAGACAGGAACACTGAAGCTTTCTTT.

This clone was found once. The chain is built from TRBV7-6 and TRBJ2-3; 9 nucleotides align to TRBD1. Trimming cost V 4 bases and J 2 bases; bases outside gene matches: 4. The CDR3 length is 15 residues. In germline, CDR1 is SGHVS, CDR2 FNYEAQ. CDR3 DNA sequence: TGTGCCAGCAGCTCTTGGGACAGGGACACAGATACGCAGTATTTT. Its translation is CASSSWDRDTDTQYF.

In regard to this clone: One junction end disagrees with the germline gene, perhaps due to a read error. The chain recombines TRBV7-7 with TRBJ2-2; D uncertain. The germline V gene has CDR1 SSHAT and CDR2 FNYEAQ (reference sequence). This CDR3 spans 16 amino acids. Here the CDR3 reads CASSPRVASNTGELFF. The CDR3 DNA follows: TGTGCTAGCAGCCCCCGGGTAGCCTCGAACACCGGGGAGCTGTTTTTT.

The V and J genes are TRBV27 and TRBJ1-2, with D possibly being TRBD1 (5 bases). V lost 3 bases to trimming and J lost 6 bases, with 17 bases between them. Germline-derived CDR1 and CDR2 are MNHEY and SMNVEV (reference sequence). The CDR3 covers 15 residues. The CDR3 loop reads CASSFREAGRNGYTF. The CDR3 DNA sequence: TGTGCCAGCAGTTTTCGGGAGGCAGGGCGAAATGGCTACACCTTC.

J is TRBJ2-2 and V is TRBV2, with TRBD1 identical over 7 bases. The CDR3 has 14 amino acids. With 7 bases clipped from V and 4 bases from J, the junction kept 6 bases outside the gene matches. The germline V gene encodes CDR1 SNHLY and CDR2 FYNNEI. The CDR3 DNA sequence: TGTGCCAGCATGTGGGCAGGGGGCACCGGGGAGCTGTTTTTT. Residues: CASMWAGGTGELFF.

This chain connects TRBV3-1 (or the pseudogene TRBV3-2) to TRBJ1-3; D remains unclear. Trimming removed 2 bases at V and 8 bases at J, with 13 bases between. The CDR3 runs to 14 residues. Germline V gene sequence: CDR1 LGHDT, CDR2 YNNKEL (reference sequence). CDR3 protein: CASSQYVAGDTIYF. The CDR3 DNA is TGTGCCAGCAGCCAATACGTGGCCGGGGACACCATATATTTT.

The chain links TRBV19 to TRBJ1-1; D gene uncertain. V shed 9 bases and J shed 3 bases, with 14 bases lying between them. The CDR3 sequence is 13 residues long. From germline, CDR1 is LNHDA and CDR2 SQIVND (reference sequence). CDR3 in DNA: TGTGCCAGCACGACCCGGAGCTACACTGAAGCTTTCTTT. Translated: CASTTRSYTEAFF.

This clone was counted a few times. The V and J genes are TRBV6-5 and TRBJ2-7; TRBD1 is a possible D gene (6 bases). CDR1 and CDR2 (germline): MNHEY, SVGAGI. V shed 6 bases and J shed 3 bases, with 15 bases lying between them. This CDR3 comprises 14 residues. As DNA, the CDR3 is TGTGCCAGCAGAGTCCCCGGGACAAACTACGAGCAGTACGTC. Residues: CASRVPGTNYEQYV.